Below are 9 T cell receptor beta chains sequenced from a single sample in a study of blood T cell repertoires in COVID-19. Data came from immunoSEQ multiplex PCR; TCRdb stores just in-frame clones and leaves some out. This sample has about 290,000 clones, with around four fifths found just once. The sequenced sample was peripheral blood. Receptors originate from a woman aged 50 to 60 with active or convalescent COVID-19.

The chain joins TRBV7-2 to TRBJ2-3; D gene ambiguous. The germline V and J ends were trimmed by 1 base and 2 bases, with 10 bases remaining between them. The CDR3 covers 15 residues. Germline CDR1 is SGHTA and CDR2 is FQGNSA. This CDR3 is CASSLDWYSTDTQYF. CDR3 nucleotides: TGTGCCAGCAGCTTAGACTGGTACTCCACAGATACGCAGTATTTT.

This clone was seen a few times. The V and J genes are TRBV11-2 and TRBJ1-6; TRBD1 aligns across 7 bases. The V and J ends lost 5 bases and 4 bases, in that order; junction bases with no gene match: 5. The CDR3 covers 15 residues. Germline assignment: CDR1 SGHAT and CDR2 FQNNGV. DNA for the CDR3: TGTGCCAGCAGCCGAGGGGGCTCTTATAATTCACCCCTCCACTTT. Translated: CASSRGGSYNSPLHF. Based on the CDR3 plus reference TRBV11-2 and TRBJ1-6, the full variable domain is EAGVAQSPRYKIIEKRQSVAFWCNPISGHATLYWYQQILGQGPKLLIQFQNNGVVDDSQLPKDRFSAERLKGVDSTLKIQPAKLEDSAVYLCASSRGGSYNSPLHFGNGTRLTVT.

The CDR3 region is CASSLYGGPSTDTQYF. The DNA of the CDR3 is TGTGCCAGCAGTCTCTATGGGGGCCCTAGCACAGATACGCAGTATTTT. The chain couples TRBV7-9 to TRBJ2-3; tentatively, D is TRBD1 (6 bases). This CDR3 spans 16 amino acids. CDR1 SEHNR and CDR2 FQNEAQ come from the germline V gene (reference sequence). Trimming pared 6 bases from V and 0 bases from J, leaving 16 bases between.

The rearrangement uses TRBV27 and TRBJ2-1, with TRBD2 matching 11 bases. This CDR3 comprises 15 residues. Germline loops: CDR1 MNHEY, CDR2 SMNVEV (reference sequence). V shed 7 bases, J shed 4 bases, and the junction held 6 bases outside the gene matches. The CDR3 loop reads CASNRLAGRYNEQFF. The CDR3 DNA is TGTGCCAGCAATCGACTAGCGGGACGTTACAATGAGCAGTTCTTC.

The CDR3 protein is CASSLGQGAPLTEAFF. The CDR3 DNA follows: TGCGCCAGCAGCTTGGGACAGGGGGCGCCTCTTACCGAAGCTTTCTTT. This sequence joins TRBV5-1 and TRBJ1-1; 10 nucleotides align to TRBD1. Looked up from germline, CDR1 is SGHRS and CDR2 is YFSETQ. Trimming took 0 bases from V and 8 from J; bases not matched to a gene: 10. This CDR3 is built from 16 residues.

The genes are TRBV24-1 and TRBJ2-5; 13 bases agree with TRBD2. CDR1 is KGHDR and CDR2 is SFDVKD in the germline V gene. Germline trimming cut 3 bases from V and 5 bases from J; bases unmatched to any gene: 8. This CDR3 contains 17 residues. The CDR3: CATSDGTSGRAQETQYF. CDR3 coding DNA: TGTGCCACCAGTGATGGTACTAGCGGGAGGGCCCAGGAGACCCAGTACTTC.

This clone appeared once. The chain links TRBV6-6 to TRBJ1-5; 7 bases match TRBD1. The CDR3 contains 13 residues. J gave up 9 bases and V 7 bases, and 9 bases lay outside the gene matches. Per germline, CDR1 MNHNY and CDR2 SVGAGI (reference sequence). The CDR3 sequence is CASTTGTARPQHF. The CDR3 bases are TGTGCCAGCACAACCGGGACAGCTCGGCCCCAGCATTTT.

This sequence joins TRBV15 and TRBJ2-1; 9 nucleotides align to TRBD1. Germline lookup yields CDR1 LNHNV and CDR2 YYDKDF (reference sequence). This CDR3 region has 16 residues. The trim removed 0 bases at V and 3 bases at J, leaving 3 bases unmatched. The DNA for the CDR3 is TGTGCCACCAGCAGAGAGGGGGACAGGGTCTACAATGAGCAGTTCTTC. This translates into CATSREGDRVYNEQFF. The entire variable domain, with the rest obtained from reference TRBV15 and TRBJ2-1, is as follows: DAMVIQNPRYQVTQFGKPVTLSCSQTLNHNVMYWYQQKSSQAPKLLFHYYDKDFNNEADTPDNFQSRRPNTSFCFLDIRSPGLGDTAMYLCATSREGDRVYNEQFFGPGTRLTVL.

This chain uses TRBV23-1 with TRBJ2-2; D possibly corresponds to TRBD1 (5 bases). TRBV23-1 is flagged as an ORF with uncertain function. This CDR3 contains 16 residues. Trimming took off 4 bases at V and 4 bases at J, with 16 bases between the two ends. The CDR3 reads CASSPEYDRLTGELFF. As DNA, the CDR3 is TGCGCCAGCAGTCCTGAATACGACAGACTCACCGGGGAGCTGTTTTTT.